These 3 T cell receptor beta chains originate from one sample sequenced in a study of T cells in narcolepsy. Data came from immunoSEQ multiplex PCR; TCRdb stores just in-frame clones and leaves some out. The table shows over 25,000 clones, with 90% occurring only once. The sequencing input was CD45RA- memory CD4+ T cells from PBMCs. These receptors were obtained from a human donor with narcolepsy.

This clone was seen only a few times. The chain employs TRBV5-1 and TRBJ1-1, with TRBD1 matching over 9 bases. Germline V lookup: CDR1 SGHRS, CDR2 YFSETQ. Unmatched junction bases numbered 3, after V lost 2 bases and J lost 1 base. The CDR3 covers 15 residues. CDR3 protein: CASSLQGAGNTEAFF. The CDR3 DNA sequence: TGCGCCAGCAGCTTACAGGGGGCGGGGAACACTGAAGCTTTCTTT.

This rearrangement joins TRBV5-6 to TRBJ2-5; 11 nucleotides match TRBD1. After removal of 4 bases from V and 5 bases from J, the junction contained 7 bases not matched to a gene. This CDR3 is built from 15 residues. Germline values: CDR1 SGHDT, CDR2 YYEEEE. In DNA, the CDR3 is TGTGCCAGCAGCCTTCCGGGACAGGGGGATGAGACCCAGTACTTC. Protein product: CASSLPGQGDETQYF.

The genes are TRBV9 and TRBJ2-7; no clear D. CDR3 length: 14 amino acids. V lost 0 bases, J lost 1 base, and 8 bases lay in between. The germline V gene has CDR1 SGDLS and CDR2 YYNGEE. The CDR3 spells CASSVATQSYEQYF. The CDR3, as DNA: TGTGCCAGCAGCGTAGCTACACAGTCCTACGAGCAGTACTTC.